This T cell receptor (beta chain) was sequenced in a study of cytomegalovirus exposure and HLA in healthy donors. Produced via immunoSEQ multiplex PCR; TCRdb's table is partial and in-frame only. The data hold roughly 120,000 clones, with around 88% observed a single time. Deletions cut 5 bases from V and 2 bases from J, with 19 bases between. The CDR3 sequence is 16 residues long. The germline V gene encodes CDR1 MDHEN and CDR2 SYDVKM. The source is a man younger than 30 in good health and CMV-seronegative. Input material: PBMCs. The rearrangement joins TRBV28 to TRBJ2-7; D uncertain. CDR3 DNA sequence: TGTGCCAGCAGTCCTGGTTCACCCTATTCAACCTACGAGCAGTACTTC. Translating gives CASSPGSPYSTYEQYF.